This entry describes one T cell receptor (beta chain). The table lists this clone with a count of one. Its antigen target is currently unknown. Qualities for individual bases were not recorded, and no much larger clone is one base off. The CDR3 regions of human TCRbeta chains were analyzed by immunosequencing. Per the original workflow: TCRs in the repertoires were compared against a reference library of SARS-CoV-2-specific TCRs that had been generated with the MIRA antigen-specificity platform. Breadth meant the fraction of unique TCRs that were SARS-CoV-2-associated, whereas depth meant the fraction of total T cells that were SARS-CoV-2-associated. Using the MIRA data, every spike-specific TCR was mapped to the spike region that the TCR reacted to and assigned to either a CD4 or a CD8 class. Log10-transformed breadth and depth values were compared by one-way ANOVA with Sidak's multiple comparisons tests. TCRdb re-hosts the immuneACCESS table, in-frame sequences only. Its copies lack some clones; in the studies checked, an unresolved V gene accounts for under half of them, and the cause for the rest is not known. For V, J and clone size, that table is used; D and trimming come from the DNA. A total of about 180,000 clones appear in this sample, 88% of them only once. Clones ranked in the top ten supply 25% to 30% of the sample.

The time point label, as the study defines it: about 28 days (+/-7) after the second vaccine dose. AZD1222 recipients whose second dose came at about 4 weeks and those whose second dose came at about 12 weeks were combined into one group, since spike-specific TCR depth and breadth did not differ between the two schedules. Vaccinee samples came from UK trials COV001 and COV002, including a single-blind randomized controlled phase 2/3 trial of AZD1222 (ChAdOx1 nCoV-19) in healthy adults. For TCRbeta chain sequencing, PBMC samples from trial participants were taken at day 0 and at day 28 after the second dose. This sample is drawn from a study of T cell responses to AZD1222 COVID-19 vaccine (dated by TCRdb to the early 2020s). Context from the whole study: A total of 233 trial participants underwent TCR sequencing, of whom some 210 received two doses of AZD1222 and around 26 received two doses of the MenACWY control vaccine. Trial participants were enrolled by age into subgroups of 18-55, 56-69 and 70-plus years, and around 140, 26 and 57 TCR-sequenced participants, respectively, were included in these subgroups.

The paper as a whole reports these results and caveats: Because no day 14 peak-response samples were available, repertoires were characterized only after the peak T cell response. Reportedly, almost half of the unique spike-specific TCRs recognized epitopes lying outside the regions that are mutated in the B.1.351 and B.1.1.7 variants. Most participants were white British and females outnumbered males, and the authors suggested that clonal diversity may have been underestimated. Only 5 to 7 AZD1222 recipients were SARS-CoV-2 seropositive at baseline, limiting conclusions about previously exposed vaccinees. The 56-69-year group was small, and its depth increase did not reach significance, likely because of low power. Spike-specific TCR breadth and depth rose significantly after two AZD1222 doses compared with day 0 and with MenACWY recipients. The whole spike protein was spanned by vaccine-associated CD4 TCRs, and dominant responses were seen in regions 160-218 and 743-854.

Specimen: peripheral blood, collected 28 days after the second AZD1222 dose. The origin of this receptor is an adult who received the AZD1222 COVID-19 vaccine.

The CDR3 has the sequence CASSLGQGGTGELFF. The DNA sequence is as follows: TGTGCCAGCAGCCTCGGGCAGGGTGGCACCGGGGAGCTGTTTTTT. The chain is encoded by TRBV7-9 joined to TRBJ2-2; the D gene is possibly TRBD1, with 5 bases matching. V is shortened by 5 bases, J by 4 bases, and the region joining them spans 14 bases. The CDR3 spans 15 residues, from the cysteine through the phenylalanine. Only CDR3 DNA is held: 45 bases, read in frame from base 1. The germline V gene (reference sequence) provides CDR1 SEHNR and CDR2 FQNEAQ.